The source of this T cell receptor (beta chain) is a study of T cells in localized non-small cell lung cancer. TCRdb's table, derived via immunoSEQ multiplex PCR, lists solely in-frame clones and lacks some. In the table there are over 2,000 clones, 20% to 25% of which are singletons. Germline V gives CDR1 GTSNPN, CDR2 SVGIG (reference sequence). Trimming removed 2 bases at V and 7 bases at J, with 29 bases between. The CDR3 runs 18 residues. General study results and limits: Compared with tumor, uninvolved adjacent lung displayed greater T cell clonality, ranking highest overall.

This clone came up a few times. The antigen is undetermined. Adjacent lung was taken at least 2 cm from the tumor margin, free of atypia. The sequence was obtained from a male donor older than 55 with stage I lung adenocarcinoma. The sample in question was normal lung tissue next to the tumor, obtained before any cancer treatment. The chain links TRBV30 to TRBJ1-1; D is perhaps TRBD1 (5 bases). CDR3 coding DNA: TGTGCCTGGAGTCGGTATTTACGGGACCGGGGACTCGGTGGTGAAGCTTTCTTT. Its translation: CAWSRYLRDRGLGGEAFF.